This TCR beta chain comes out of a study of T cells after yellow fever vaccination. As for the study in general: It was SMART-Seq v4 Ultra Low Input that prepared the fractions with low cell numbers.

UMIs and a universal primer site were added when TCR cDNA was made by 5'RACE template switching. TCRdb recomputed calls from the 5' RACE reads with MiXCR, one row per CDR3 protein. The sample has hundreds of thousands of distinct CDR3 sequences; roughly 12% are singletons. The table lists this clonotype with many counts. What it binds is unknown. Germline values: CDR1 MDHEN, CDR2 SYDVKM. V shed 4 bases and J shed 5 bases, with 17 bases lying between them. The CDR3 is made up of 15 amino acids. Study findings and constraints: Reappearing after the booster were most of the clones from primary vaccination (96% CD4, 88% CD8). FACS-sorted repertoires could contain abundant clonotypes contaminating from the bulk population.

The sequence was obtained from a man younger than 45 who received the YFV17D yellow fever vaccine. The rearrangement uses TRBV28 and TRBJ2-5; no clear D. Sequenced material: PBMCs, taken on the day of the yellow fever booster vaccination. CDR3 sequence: CASSSPKRKSETQYF. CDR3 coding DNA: TGTGCCAGCAGTTCCCCAAAACGGAAATCGGAGACCCAGTACTTC. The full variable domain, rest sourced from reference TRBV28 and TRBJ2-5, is DVKVTQSSRYLVKRTGEKVFLECVQDMDHENMFWYRQDPGLGLRLIYFSYDVKMKEKGDIPEGYSVSREKKERFSLILESASTNQTSMYLCASSSPKRKSETQYFGPGTRLLVL.